This TCR beta chain was captured by sequencing in a study of blood T cells in healthy people across ages. In its sample, this clonotype was seen a few times. Its matching antigen is unknown. Findings of the study overall: Getting older went along with TCR beta diversity per million T cells dropping roughly linearly.

The CDR3 is 13 amino acids. The V gene's germline CDR1 is DFQATT and CDR2 SNEGSKA (reference sequence). With 6 bases removed from V and 4 bases from J, the gap between germline ends came to 13 bases. The second PCR ran roughly 6 to 11 cycles with a sample-barcoded 5' primer and J-beta primers. TCRdb re-called the 5' RACE reads through MiXCR, storing one row per CDR3 protein. Altogether fewer than 2,000,000 distinct CDR3 sequences are present, around 36% being singletons, with the ten largest covering approximately 10%. The clonotype was recovered from a woman in her twenties or thirties in good health. The V and J genes are TRBV20-1 and TRBJ2-1, with a weak D call TRBD1 (5 bases). The specimen sequenced was blood. The CDR3 nucleotides are TGCAGTGCATCGTACAGGAGTTACAATGAGCAGTTCTTC. Its protein product is CSASYRSYNEQFF.